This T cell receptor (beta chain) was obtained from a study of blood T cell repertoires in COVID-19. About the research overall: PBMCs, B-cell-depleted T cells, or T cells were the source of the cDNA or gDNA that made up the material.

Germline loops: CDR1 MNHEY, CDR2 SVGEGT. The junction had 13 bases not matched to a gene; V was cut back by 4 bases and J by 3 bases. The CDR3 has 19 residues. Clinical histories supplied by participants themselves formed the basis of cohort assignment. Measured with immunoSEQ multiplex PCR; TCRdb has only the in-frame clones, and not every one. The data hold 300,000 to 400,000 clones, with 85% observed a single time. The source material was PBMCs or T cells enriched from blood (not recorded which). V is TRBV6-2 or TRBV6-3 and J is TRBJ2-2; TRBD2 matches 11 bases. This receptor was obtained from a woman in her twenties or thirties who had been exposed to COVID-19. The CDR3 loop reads CASSSRTSGSPLYTGELFF. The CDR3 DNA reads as TGTGCCAGCAGTTCCCGTACTAGCGGGAGTCCTCTTTACACCGGGGAGCTGTTTTTT.